This record looks at one TCR beta chain sequence and its context. CDR3 length equals 14 residues. Germline V CDR1 and CDR2: SGHTA, FQGNSA. The ends were cut back, 5 bases at V and 7 bases at J, with 18 bases in the middle. A J-beta primer mix and a sample-barcoded 5' primer were used in a second PCR of about 6 to 12 cycles. TCRdb re-analysed the 5' RACE reads in MiXCR, keeping a single row per CDR3 protein. The repertoire has roughly 700,000 distinct CDR3 sequences, about 34% of them found once; the top ten carry 15% to 19%. This record comes from a study of blood T cells in healthy people across ages.

Sequences were obtained from blood. The source of this sequence is a woman of 80 years or more in good health. The chain has TRBV7-2 and TRBJ2-7; D is tentatively TRBD1 or TRBD2 (5 bases each). CDR3 coding DNA: TGTGCCAGCAGCCCTGGGACCGCCTACGTTGAGCAGTACTTC. This translates into CASSPGTAYVEQYF. The whole variable domain, remainder taken from reference TRBV7-2 and TRBJ2-7, is GAGVSQSPSNKVTEKGKDVELRCDPISGHTALYWYRQSLGQGLEFLIYFQGNSAPDKSGLPSDRFSAERTGGSVSTLTIQRTQQEDSAVYLCASSPGTAYVEQYFGPGTRLTVT.